Below, 7 T cell receptor beta chains from the same sample are listed, as sequenced in a study of T cell responses to AZD1222 COVID-19 vaccine (dated by TCRdb to the early 2020s). Per the publication, the time point label means: about 28 days (+/-7) after the second vaccine dose. Library generation was performed with the immunoSEQ multiplex PCR assay. The immuneACCESS repertoire file appears here via TCRdb, limited to in-frame rearrangements. These files lack a portion of the clones; in checked studies, under half of the deficit traces to unresolved V genes, and the cause of the others is not known. The sample table records about 160,000 clones; 75% to 95% of these occur just once. The ten largest clones add up to 3% to 3.5% of the sample. This material consisted of peripheral blood, taken 28 days after the second AZD1222 dose. These receptors originate from an adult who received the AZD1222 COVID-19 vaccine.

This CDR3 is CASSPQGRKTTEAFF. Written as DNA, the CDR3 is TGTGCCAGCAGCCCTCAGGGACGGAAAACCACTGAAGCTTTCTTT. The chain links TRBV7-9 to TRBJ1-1, with D possibly TRBD1 on 5 matching bases. Trimming left V 5 bases short and J 4 bases short, with 17 bases between. The CDR3 is 15 amino acids. Germline CDR1 reads SEHNR; CDR2 reads FQNEAQ (reference sequence).

The rearrangement links TRBV29-1 to TRBJ1-1; TRBD1 is a possible D gene (5 bases). This CDR3 spans 12 amino acids. In germline, CDR1 is SQVTM, CDR2 ANQGSEA. Trimming removed 7 bases from V and 7 bases from J, with 16 bases in between. The chain's CDR3 is CSAIDSSREAFF. The CDR3 nucleotides read TGCAGCGCTATCGACAGTTCCCGTGAAGCTTTCTTT.

The gene calls are TRBV27 and TRBJ1-6, with D possibly matching TRBD1 (5 bases). Per the germline V gene, CDR1 is MNHEY and CDR2 is SMNVEV (reference sequence). This CDR3 region has 12 residues. Trimming removed 2 bases from V and 13 bases from J, with 9 bases in between. The CDR3 nucleotides read TGTGCCAGCAGTTTAAACGGGGGGCCCCTCCACTTT. Translating gives CASSLNGGPLHF.

CDR3 protein: CAISQNGGGWAYEQYF. The CDR3 DNA reads as TGTGCCATCAGTCAAAACGGGGGGGGTTGGGCCTACGAGCAGTACTTC. V gene TRBV10-3 combines with J gene TRBJ2-7, with TRBD2 matching over 8 bases. Per the germline V gene, CDR1 is ENHRY and CDR2 is SYGVKD. J was trimmed by 2 bases and V by 5 bases; bases with no gene match: 11. There are 16 residues in the CDR3.

The V gene is TRBV12-3 or TRBV12-4, the J gene TRBJ1-2; 10 bases line up with TRBD1. The trim removed 10 bases at V and 7 bases at J, leaving 9 bases unmatched. The CDR3 length is 13 residues. The CDR3 DNA reads as TGTGCCACCAGGCGGGACAGGGGTTCTGGCTACACCTTC. As protein: CATRRDRGSGYTF.

The rearrangement links TRBV5-5 to TRBJ2-7; D unclear. Trimming removed 0 bases at V and 3 bases at J, with 13 bases between. The CDR3 extends over 15 amino acids. Germline-derived CDR1 and CDR2 are SGHKS and YYEKEE (reference sequence). CDR3 region: CASSLGFVRGYEQYF. Here the CDR3 DNA reads TGTGCCAGCAGCTTGGGGTTCGTCAGAGGCTACGAGCAGTACTTC. Supplemented by reference TRBV5-5 and TRBJ2-7, the full variable domain reads DAGVTQSPTHLIKTRGQQVTLRCSPISGHKSVSWYQQVLGQGPQFIFQYYEKEERGRGNFPDRFSARQFPNYSSELNVNALLLGDSALYLCASSLGFVRGYEQYFGPGTRLTVT.

The rearrangement links TRBV6-4 to TRBJ1-1; a possible D gene is TRBD1 (5 bases). CDR1 MRHNA and CDR2 SNTAGT come from the germline V gene. The CDR3 runs to 12 residues. V dropped 2 bases and J dropped 11 bases, with 12 bases sitting between them. Here the CDR3 DNA reads TGTGCCAGCAGTGACATGGCAGGGTGGGCTTTCTTT. Translating it yields CASSDMAGWAFF.